This T cell receptor beta chain was recorded in a study of blood T cells in healthy people across ages. A second PCR of 7 to 11 cycles used a sample-barcoded 5' primer and a J-beta primer mix. MiXCR, run by TCRdb on the 5' RACE reads, gives a single entry per CDR3 protein. The table lists about 1.4 million distinct CDR3 sequences, 59% of them singletons. Germline loops: CDR1 KGHDR, CDR2 SFDVKD. The CDR3 spans 16 residues. Trimming took off 4 bases at V and 2 bases at J, with 14 bases between the two ends. Sequencing was done on a sample of blood. The chain uses TRBV24-1 and TRBJ2-1; TRBD1 might be the D (6 bases). The origin of this receptor is a man between 18 and 35 years old in good health. DNA of the CDR3: TGTGCCACCAGTGACGGGACACCCTCCGCCTACAATGAGCAGTTCTTC. Translated, it gives CATSDGTPSAYNEQFF.